The T cell receptor beta chain described here comes from a study of neoadjuvant anti-PD-1 for oral cavity cancer. Across the whole study: Non-progressing patients received a fourth nivolumab dose near day 43, then surgery on days 50-56.

CDR3 length equals 15 residues. Trimming pared 6 bases from V and 0 bases from J, leaving 14 bases between. Germline CDR1 MNHEY, CDR2 SVGAGI. Data came from immunoSEQ multiplex PCR; TCRdb stores just in-frame clones and leaves some out. The sample records around 60,000 clones, roughly 84% being singletons. Sequencing used PBMCs, obtained before nivolumab (anti-PD-1) treatment. The TCR originated in a person between 40 and 79 years old with oral cavity squamous cell carcinoma. The chain couples TRBV6-5 to TRBJ1-1; maybe TRBD1 (5 bases). CDR3 protein: CASRSAGRLNTEAFF. CDR3 DNA sequence: TGTGCCAGCAGGTCGGCAGGGAGGTTGAACACTGAAGCTTTCTTT.